This T cell receptor (beta chain) came from a study of T-cell memory formation after mild COVID-19. The study, taken as a whole, reports: Among CD4+ contracting clones, most were CM and EM, and CD8+ ones EMRA.

This clonotype occurred many times. As yet, its antigen is unknown. Constant-segment primers and 5'RACE yielded cDNA libraries for TCR alpha and TCR beta, each carrying sample barcodes and UMIs. MiXCR, applied by TCRdb to the 5' RACE reads, yields one record per CDR3 protein. This sample has about 610,000 distinct CDR3 sequences; 15% to 20% occur once, and the top ten carry about 8.1%. The CDR3 extends over 12 amino acids. Germline CDR1 is SEHNR and CDR2 is FQNEAQ (reference sequence). Trimming stripped 7 bases from V and 1 base from J, with 8 bases between. The V call is TRBV7-9, the J call TRBJ2-7; D is unresolved. What was sequenced was PBMCs or a T cell subset sorted from them (not recorded which). This clonotype originated in an adult woman who had mild COVID-19 (a few samples of this study predate the infection). Cell type and time point are not known. Written as DNA, the CDR3 is TGTGCCAGCAACGGCGTTTCCTACGAGCAGTACTTC. Protein product: CASNGVSYEQYF.